Detailed here is one TCR beta chain. All patients were treatment-naive before thyroid surgery. The CDR3 loop spans 15 amino acids. Germline V gives CDR1 MNHNS, CDR2 SASEGT. V lost 3 bases to trimming and J lost 9 bases; unmatched junction nucleotides: 11. This entry belongs to a study of metastatic and nonmetastatic thyroid tumors. TCRdb re-called the PCR reads with MiXCR. Counted here are tens of thousands of clones, approximately 24% occurring once; the ten biggest clones make up approximately 8%. This TCR was recovered from a female donor with papillary thyroid cancer or a benign thyroid nodule (not recorded which). Some clones in this sample may be carry-over from other donors' samples. The sequenced material came from blood. The chain combines TRBV6-1 with TRBJ1-2, with 9 bases matching TRBD1. The CDR3 protein is CASSDRDRAIVSYTF. In nucleotides, the CDR3 is TGTGCCAGCAGTGATAGGGACAGGGCTATTGTAAGCTACACCTTC.